This TCR beta chain was observed in a study of CD8 T cells in Susac syndrome. Relapsing-remitting disease, either stable or active, was present in the multiple sclerosis controls, who were treatment-naive patients. V shed 5 bases, J shed 6 bases, and the junction held 2 bases outside the gene matches. The CDR3 is 12 amino acids. Germline loops: CDR1 DFQATT, CDR2 SNEGSKA (reference sequence). RNA was extracted with the RNeasy kit, and a quantity of roughly 0.5 to 1 ug was reverse transcribed using random hexamers. The TCR beta CDR3 was amplified by immunoSEQ multiplex PCR across 54 Vbeta, 13 Jbeta. TCRdb ran MiXCR on the immunoSEQ multiplex PCR reads and lists one entry per CDR3 protein. This sample has about 140,000 distinct CDR3 sequences, with approximately 95% found just once.

The clonotype comes from a human donor with multiple sclerosis. Specimen: CD4+ T cells from PBMCs. The rearrangement joins TRBV20-1 to TRBJ2-1; 9 bases map to TRBD2. The CDR3 nucleotides are TGCAGTGCTTATAGCGGGGGCAATGAGCAGTTCTTC. Its translation: CSAYSGGNEQFF.